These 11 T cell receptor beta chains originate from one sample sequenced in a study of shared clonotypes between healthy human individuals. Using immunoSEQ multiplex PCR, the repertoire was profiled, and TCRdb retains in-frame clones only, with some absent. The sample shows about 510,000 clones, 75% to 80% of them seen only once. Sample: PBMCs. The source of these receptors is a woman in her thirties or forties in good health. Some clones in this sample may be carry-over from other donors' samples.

Here the CDR3 DNA reads TGTGCCAGCACCCTCGACGGGGGCGGGTATGGCTACACCTTC. Translated, it gives CASTLDGGGYGYTF. V and J are TRBV28 and TRBJ1-2; D possibly corresponds to TRBD1 (6 bases). Germline values: CDR1 MDHEN, CDR2 SYDVKM. Trimming took off 7 bases at V and 5 bases at J, with 17 bases between the two ends. This CDR3 region has 14 residues.

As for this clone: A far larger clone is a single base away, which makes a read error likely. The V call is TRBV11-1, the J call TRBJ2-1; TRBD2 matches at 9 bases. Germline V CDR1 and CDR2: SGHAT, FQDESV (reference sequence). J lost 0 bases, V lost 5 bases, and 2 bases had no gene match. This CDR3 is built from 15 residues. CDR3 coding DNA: TGTGCCAGCAGCATTAGCGGGAGCTCCTACAATGAGCAGTTCTTC. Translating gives CASSISGSSYNEQFF.

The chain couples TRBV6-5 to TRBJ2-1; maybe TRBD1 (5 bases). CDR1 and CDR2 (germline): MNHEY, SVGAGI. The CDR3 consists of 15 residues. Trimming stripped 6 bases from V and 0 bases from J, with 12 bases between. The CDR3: CASRPDRTSYNEQFF. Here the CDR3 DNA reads TGTGCCAGCAGACCCGACAGAACCTCCTACAATGAGCAGTTCTTC.

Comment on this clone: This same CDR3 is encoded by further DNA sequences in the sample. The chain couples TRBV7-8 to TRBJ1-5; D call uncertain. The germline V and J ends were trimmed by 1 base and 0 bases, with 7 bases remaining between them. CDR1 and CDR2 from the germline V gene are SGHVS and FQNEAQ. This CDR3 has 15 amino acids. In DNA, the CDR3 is TGTGCCAGCAGCTTAGAGGGATCTAGCAATCAGCCCCAGCATTTT. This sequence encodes CASSLEGSSNQPQHF.

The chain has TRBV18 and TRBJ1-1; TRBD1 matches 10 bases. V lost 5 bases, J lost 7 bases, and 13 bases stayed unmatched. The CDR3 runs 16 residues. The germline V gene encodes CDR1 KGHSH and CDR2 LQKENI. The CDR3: CASSTNRQGASGEAFF. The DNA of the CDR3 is TGTGCCAGCTCAACAAACCGACAGGGGGCAAGTGGTGAAGCTTTCTTT.

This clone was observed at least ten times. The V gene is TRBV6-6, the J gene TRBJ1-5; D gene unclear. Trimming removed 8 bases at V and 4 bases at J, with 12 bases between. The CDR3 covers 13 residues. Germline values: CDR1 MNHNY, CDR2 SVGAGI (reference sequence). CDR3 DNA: TGTGCCAGCGGGGAAGGGTTAAATCAGCCCCAGCATTTT. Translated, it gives CASGEGLNQPQHF.

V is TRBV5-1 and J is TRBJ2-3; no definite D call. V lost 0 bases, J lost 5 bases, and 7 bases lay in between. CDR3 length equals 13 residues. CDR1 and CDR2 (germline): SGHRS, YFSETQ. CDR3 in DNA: TGCGCCAGCAGCTTGGTGGCGAAAGATACGCAGTATTTT. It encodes CASSLVAKDTQYF.

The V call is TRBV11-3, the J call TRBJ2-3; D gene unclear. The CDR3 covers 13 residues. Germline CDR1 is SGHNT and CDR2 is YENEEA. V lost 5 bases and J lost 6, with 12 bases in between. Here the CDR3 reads CASSMGPADTQYF. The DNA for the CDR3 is TGTGCCAGCAGCATGGGTCCGGCGGATACGCAGTATTTT.

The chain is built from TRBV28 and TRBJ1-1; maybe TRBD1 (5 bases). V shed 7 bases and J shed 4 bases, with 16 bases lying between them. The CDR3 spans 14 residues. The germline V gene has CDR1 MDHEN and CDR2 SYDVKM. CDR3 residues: CASTRRGESTEAFF. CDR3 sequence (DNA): TGTGCCAGCACTCGGCGGGGGGAAAGCACTGAAGCTTTCTTT. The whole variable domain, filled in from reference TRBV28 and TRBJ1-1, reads DVKVTQSSRYLVKRTGEKVFLECVQDMDHENMFWYRQDPGLGLRLIYFSYDVKMKEKGDIPEGYSVSREKKERFSLILESASTNQTSMYLCASTRRGESTEAFFGQGTRLTVV.

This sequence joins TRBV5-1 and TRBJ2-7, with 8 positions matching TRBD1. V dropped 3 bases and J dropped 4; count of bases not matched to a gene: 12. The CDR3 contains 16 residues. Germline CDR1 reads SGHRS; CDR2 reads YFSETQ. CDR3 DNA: TGCGCCAGCAGCTCCAGGGCGGACAGGGTAGGTTACGAGCAGTACTTC. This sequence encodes CASSSRADRVGYEQYF.

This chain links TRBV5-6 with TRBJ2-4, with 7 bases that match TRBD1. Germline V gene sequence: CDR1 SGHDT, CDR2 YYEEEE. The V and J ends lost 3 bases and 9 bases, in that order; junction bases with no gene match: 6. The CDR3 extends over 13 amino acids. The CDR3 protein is CASSYRGTSIQYF. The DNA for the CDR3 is TGTGCCAGCAGCTACAGGGGTACTAGCATTCAGTACTTC.